This T cell receptor beta chain was captured in a study of T cells in Graves' hyperthyroidism and ophthalmopathy. The overall study: Initial diagnosis, before any treatment, was when peripheral blood was collected.

Findings and limits, study-wide: Ophthalmopathy and stable hyperthyroidism were told apart by a 13 V-J model.

Diagnosing involved the use of clinical symptoms, serum thyroxine and TRAb, thyroid ultrasound and orbital computed tomography. PBMCs stemmed from around 10 ml fresh peripheral blood. Amplification of TCR beta CDR3 regions used RNA as the template. TCR CDR3 underwent first-round RT-PCR with the HTBI primer set. One entry per CDR3 protein results from TCRdb running MiXCR on the multiplex PCR reads. Of approximately 490,000 distinct CDR3 sequences in the sample, approximately 23% were seen once. This clonotype was seen only once. No antigen is known for it. The ends were cut back, 3 bases at V and 0 bases at J, with 12 bases in the middle. The CDR3 sequence is 15 residues long. CDR1 is DFQATT, CDR2 SNEGSKA, per germline (reference sequence).

The gene calls are TRBV20-1 and TRBJ1-3; D not certain. Sequencing used blood. The clonotype originates from a woman aged 70-85 years with Graves' ophthalmopathy. Here the CDR3 reads CSARLGVPSGNTIYF. CDR3 nucleotide sequence: TGCAGTGCTAGGTTAGGTGTCCCCTCTGGAAACACCATATATTTT.